This T cell receptor (beta chain) came from a study of T cells in narcolepsy. Study context: Donors had narcolepsy type 1 or type 2, or were healthy controls.

Whole-study results and caveats: Autoreactive clonotypes reportedly recurred in blood of same and different patients, not controls.

Profiled with immunoSEQ multiplex PCR; TCRdb holds only in-frame clones, not every one. Altogether fewer than 35,000 clones are present, approximately 85% being singletons, with the ten largest covering 2% to 3%. CDR1 ENHRY and CDR2 SYGVKD come from the germline V gene. CDR3 size: 16 residues. V lost 3 bases to trimming and J lost 2 bases, with 17 bases between them. In the case of this clone: The target antigen is unknown.

The TCR comes from a human donor with narcolepsy. Sequencing was performed on CD45RA- memory CD4+ T cells from PBMCs. The V and J genes are TRBV10-3 and TRBJ2-7; D may be TRBD1 (8 bases). The CDR3 region is CAISDPNRGGAYEQYF. The CDR3 DNA follows: TGTGCCATCAGTGACCCCAACAGGGGGGGCGCCTACGAGCAGTACTTC.